Given below is one T cell receptor beta chain in context. The antigen remains undetermined. Repertoires were generated with immunoSEQ multiplex PCR, while TCRdb's copy carries only in-frame clones and drops some. The data hold around 300,000 clones, with around 89% observed a single time. The sample is drawn from a study of Ad26.COV2.S vaccination and SARS-CoV-2 variants. Study in general: Donor allocation was to the COV1001 Ad26.COV2.S trial arm. Intramuscularly, Ad26.COV2.S was given either once or twice, 56 days apart.

Trimming cost V 1 base and J 2 bases, with 4 bases left between them. The CDR3 has 13 residues. CDR1 and CDR2 (germline): LGHDT, YNNKEL (reference sequence). General study points: Placebo recipients had lower spike-specific TCR breadth than vaccine recipients. Substantial breadth was reported for post-vaccination spike-specific CD8+ and CD4+ T cells.

Treatment noted: over 15 received Ad26.COV2.S at low or high dose, single or two shots; roughly five received placebo; per-sample allocation not given. Samples came from day 63 after the first vaccine or placebo injection. The sequence was obtained from a person between 18 and 60 years old who received the Ad26.COV2.S COVID-19 vaccine or a placebo. The J gene is TRBJ2-3, the V gene TRBV3-1 (or the pseudogene TRBV3-2); D is ambiguous. The sample here was peripheral blood, taken in a trial of Ad26.COV2.S vaccine versus placebo. CDR3 sequence reads: CASSQGPTDTQYF. Written as DNA, the CDR3 is TGTGCCAGCAGCCAAGGGCCCACAGATACGCAGTATTTT.